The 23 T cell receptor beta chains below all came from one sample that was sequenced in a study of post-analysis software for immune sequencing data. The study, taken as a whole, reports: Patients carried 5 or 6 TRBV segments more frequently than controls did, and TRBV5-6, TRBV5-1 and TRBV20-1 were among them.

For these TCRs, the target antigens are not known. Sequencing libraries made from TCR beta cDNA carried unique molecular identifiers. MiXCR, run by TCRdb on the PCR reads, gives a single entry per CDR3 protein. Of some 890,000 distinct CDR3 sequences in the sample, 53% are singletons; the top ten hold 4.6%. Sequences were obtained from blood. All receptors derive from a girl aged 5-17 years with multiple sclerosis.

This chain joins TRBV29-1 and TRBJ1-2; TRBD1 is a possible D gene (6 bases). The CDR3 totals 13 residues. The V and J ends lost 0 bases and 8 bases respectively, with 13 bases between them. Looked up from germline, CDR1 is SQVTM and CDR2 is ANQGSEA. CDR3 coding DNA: TGCAGCGTTGAAGAGCAGGGGAGTAGGGGCTACACCTTC. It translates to CSVEEQGSRGYTF.

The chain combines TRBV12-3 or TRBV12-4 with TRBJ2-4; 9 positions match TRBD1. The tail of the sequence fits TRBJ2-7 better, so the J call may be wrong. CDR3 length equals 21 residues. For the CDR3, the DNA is TGTGCCAGCAGTTTGTGGCGCCGGGACAGGGCGTTATGGACTAGGTCCCACGAGCAGTACTTC. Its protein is CASSLWRRDRALWTRSHEQYF.

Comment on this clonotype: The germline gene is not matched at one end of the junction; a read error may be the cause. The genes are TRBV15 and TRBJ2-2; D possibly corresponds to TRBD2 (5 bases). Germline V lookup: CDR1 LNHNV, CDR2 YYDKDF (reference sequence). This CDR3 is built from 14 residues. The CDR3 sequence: CATSIMANTGERFF. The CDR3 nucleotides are TGTGCCACCAGCATTATGGCGAACACCGGGGAGCGGTTTTTT.

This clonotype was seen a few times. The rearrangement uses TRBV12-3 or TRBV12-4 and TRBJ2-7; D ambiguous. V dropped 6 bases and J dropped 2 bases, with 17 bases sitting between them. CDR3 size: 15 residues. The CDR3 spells CASSLTHRVPYEQYF. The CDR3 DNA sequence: TGTGCCAGCAGCCTTACCCATAGGGTTCCCTACGAGCAGTACTTC.

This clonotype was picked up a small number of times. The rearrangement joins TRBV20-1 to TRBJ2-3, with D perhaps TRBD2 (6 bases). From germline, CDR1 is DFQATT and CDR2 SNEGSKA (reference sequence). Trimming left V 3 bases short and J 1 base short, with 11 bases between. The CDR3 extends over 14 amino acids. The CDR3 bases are TGCAGTGCTAGTCTCGGGGGTGGCACAGATACGCAGTATTTT. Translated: CSASLGGGTDTQYF.

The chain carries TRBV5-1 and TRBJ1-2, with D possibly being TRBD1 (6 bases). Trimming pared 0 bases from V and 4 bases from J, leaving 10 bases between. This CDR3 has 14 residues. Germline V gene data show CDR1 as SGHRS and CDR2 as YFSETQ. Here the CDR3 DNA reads TGCGCCAGCAGCTTGGCCAACAGGGTCTATGGCTACACCTTC. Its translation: CASSLANRVYGYTF.

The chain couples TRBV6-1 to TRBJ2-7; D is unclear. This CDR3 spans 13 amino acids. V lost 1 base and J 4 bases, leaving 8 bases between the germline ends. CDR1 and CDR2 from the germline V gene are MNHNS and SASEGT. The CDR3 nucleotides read TGTGCCAGCAGTGAAGGTATAGGGTACGAGCAGTACTTC. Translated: CASSEGIGYEQYF.

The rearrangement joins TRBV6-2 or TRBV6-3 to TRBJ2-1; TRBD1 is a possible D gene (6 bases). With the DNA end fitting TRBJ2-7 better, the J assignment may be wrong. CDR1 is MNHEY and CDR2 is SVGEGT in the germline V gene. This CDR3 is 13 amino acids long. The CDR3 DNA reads TGTGCCAGCAGTGACACAGGGTTAAACGAGCAGTACTTC. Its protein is CASSDTGLNEQYF.

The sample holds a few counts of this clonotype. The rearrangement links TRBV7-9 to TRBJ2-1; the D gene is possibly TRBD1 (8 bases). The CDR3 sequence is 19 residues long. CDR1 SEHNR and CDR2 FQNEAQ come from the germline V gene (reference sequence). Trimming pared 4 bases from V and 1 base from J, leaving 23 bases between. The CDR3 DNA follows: TGTGCCAGCAGCTGGCAGGGGGCCTGGACGGGAGGTTCCTACAATGAGCAGTTCTTC. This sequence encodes CASSWQGAWTGGSYNEQFF.

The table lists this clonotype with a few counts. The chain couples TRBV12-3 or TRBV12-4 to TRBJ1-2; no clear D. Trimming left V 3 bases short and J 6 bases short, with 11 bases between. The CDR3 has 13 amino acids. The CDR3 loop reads CASSFTRSNGYTF. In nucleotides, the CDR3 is TGTGCCAGCAGTTTCACCCGGTCGAATGGCTACACCTTC.

In nucleotides, the CDR3 is TGCGCCAGCAGGCTTGAGATTATGGGGCCGGGGGAGCAGTACTTC. It specifies CASRLEIMGPGEQYF. The chain is built from TRBV5-1 and TRBJ2-7; possibly TRBD1 or TRBD2 for D (5 bases each). The V end was cut by 5 bases, the J end by 7 bases, with 22 bases between. This CDR3 contains 15 residues. Germline CDR1 reads SGHRS; CDR2 reads YFSETQ.

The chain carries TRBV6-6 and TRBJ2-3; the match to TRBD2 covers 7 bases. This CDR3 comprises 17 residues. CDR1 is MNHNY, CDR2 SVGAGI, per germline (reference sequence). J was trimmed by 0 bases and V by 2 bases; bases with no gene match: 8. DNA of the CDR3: TGTGCCAGCAGTTACGGGGGGGGTGCGGCTAGCACAGATACGCAGTATTTT. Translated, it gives CASSYGGGAASTDTQYF.

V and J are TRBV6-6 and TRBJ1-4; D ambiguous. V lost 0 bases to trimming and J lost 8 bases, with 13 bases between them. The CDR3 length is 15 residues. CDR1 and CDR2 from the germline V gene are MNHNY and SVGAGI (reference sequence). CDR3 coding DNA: TGTGCCAGCAGTTACTCGAACAAGGCGGAGGAAAAACTGTTTTTT. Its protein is CASSYSNKAEEKLFF.

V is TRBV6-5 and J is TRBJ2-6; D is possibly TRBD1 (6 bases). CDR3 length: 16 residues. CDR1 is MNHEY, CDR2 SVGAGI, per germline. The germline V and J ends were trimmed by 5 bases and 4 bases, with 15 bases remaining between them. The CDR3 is CASSPSRGTGANVLTF. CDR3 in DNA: TGTGCCAGCAGTCCCTCCAGGGGAACCGGGGCCAACGTCCTGACTTTC.

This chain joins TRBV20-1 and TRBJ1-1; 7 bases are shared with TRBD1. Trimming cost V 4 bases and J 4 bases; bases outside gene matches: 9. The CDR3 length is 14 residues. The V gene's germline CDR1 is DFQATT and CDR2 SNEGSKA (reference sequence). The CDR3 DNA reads TGCAGTGCTACCCTGACAGGGAGGGGCACTGAAGCTTTCTTT. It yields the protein CSATLTGRGTEAFF.

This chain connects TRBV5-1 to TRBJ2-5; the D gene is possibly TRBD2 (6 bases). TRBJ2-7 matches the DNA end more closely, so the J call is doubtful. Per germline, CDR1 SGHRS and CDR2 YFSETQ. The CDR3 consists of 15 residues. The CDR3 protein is CASSSRDSGLNEQYF. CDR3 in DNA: TGCGCCAGCAGCTCGAGGGACTCCGGATTGAACGAGCAGTACTTC.

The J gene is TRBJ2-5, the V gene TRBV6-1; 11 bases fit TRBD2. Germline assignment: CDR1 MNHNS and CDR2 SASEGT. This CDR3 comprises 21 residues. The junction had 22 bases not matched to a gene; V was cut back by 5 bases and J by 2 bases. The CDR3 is CASSQRFLLAGGIKEQETQYF. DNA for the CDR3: TGTGCCAGCAGTCAGAGATTTCTCCTAGCGGGAGGCATTAAGGAGCAAGAGACCCAGTACTTC.

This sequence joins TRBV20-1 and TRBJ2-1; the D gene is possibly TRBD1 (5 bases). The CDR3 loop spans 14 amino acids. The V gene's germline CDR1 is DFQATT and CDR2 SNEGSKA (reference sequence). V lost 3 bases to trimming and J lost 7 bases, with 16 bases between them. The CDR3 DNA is TGCAGTGCTAGTACAGGACCCTTAGGGAATGAGCAGTTCTTC. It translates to CSASTGPLGNEQFF.

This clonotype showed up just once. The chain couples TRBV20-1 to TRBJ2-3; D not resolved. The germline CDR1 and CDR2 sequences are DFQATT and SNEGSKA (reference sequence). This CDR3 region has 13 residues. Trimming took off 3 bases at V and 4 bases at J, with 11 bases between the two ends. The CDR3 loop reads CSARALLADTQYF. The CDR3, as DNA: TGCAGTGCTAGGGCCCTCTTAGCAGATACGCAGTATTTT.

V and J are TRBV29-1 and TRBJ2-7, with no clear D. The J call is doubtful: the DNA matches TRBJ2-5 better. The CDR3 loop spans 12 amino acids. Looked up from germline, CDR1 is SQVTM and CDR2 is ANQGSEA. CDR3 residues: CSVDGYSETQYF. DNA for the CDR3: TGCAGCGTTGACGGCTACTCGGAGACCCAGTACTTC.

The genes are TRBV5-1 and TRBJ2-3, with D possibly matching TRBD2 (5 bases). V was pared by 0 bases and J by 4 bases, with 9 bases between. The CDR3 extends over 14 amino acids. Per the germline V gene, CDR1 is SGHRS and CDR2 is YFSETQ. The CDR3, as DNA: TGCGCCAGCAGCTTGGGCATGGAGGCAGATACGCAGTATTTT. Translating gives CASSLGMEADTQYF.

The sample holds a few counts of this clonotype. In DNA, the CDR3 is TGCAGCGTTGAAACCATGCTTCAAGAGACCCAGTACTTC. Translating gives CSVETMLQETQYF. The chain joins TRBV29-1 to TRBJ2-5; no clear D gene. The length of the CDR3 is 13 residues. In germline, CDR1 is SQVTM, CDR2 ANQGSEA. Trimming pared 2 bases from V and 2 bases from J, leaving 9 bases between.

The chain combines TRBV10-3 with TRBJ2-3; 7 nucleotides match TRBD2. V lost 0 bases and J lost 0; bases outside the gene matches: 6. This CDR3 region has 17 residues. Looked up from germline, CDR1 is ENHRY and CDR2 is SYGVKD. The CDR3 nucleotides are TGTGCCATCAGTGAGTCGGGGGACTACACTAGCACAGATACGCAGTATTTT. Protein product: CAISESGDYTSTDTQYF.